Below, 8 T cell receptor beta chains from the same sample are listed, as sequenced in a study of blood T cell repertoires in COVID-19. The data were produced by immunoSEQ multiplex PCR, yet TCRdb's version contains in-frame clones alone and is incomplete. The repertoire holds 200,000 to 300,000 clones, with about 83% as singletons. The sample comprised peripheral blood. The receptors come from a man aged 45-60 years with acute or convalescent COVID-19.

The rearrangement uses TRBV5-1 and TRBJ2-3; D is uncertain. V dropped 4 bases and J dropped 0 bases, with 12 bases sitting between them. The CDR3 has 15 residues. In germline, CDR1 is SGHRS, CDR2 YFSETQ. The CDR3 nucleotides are TGCGCCAGCAGCGTCCCGGGTTCTAGCACAGATACGCAGTATTTT. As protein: CASSVPGSSTDTQYF.

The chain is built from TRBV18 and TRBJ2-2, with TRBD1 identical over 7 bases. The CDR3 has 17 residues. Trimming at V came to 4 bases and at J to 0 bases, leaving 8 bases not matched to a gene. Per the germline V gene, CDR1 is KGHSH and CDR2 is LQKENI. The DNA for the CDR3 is TGTGCCAGCTCACGAAGACAGGGAACCCCGAACACCGGGGAGCTGTTTTTT. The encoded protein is CASSRRQGTPNTGELFF.

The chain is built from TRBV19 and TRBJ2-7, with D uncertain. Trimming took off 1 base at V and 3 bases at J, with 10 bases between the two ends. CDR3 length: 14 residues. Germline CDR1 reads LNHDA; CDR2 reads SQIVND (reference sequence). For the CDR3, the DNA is TGTGCCAGTAGTATAGTGGGCGAGTACTACGAGCAGTACTTC. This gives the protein CASSIVGEYYEQYF.

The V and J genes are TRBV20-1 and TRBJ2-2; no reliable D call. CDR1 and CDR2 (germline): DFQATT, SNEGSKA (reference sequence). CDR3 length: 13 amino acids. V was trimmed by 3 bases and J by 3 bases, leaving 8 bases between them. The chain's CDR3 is CSASPDYTGELFF. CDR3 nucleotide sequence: TGCAGTGCTAGTCCCGACTACACCGGGGAGCTGTTTTTT.

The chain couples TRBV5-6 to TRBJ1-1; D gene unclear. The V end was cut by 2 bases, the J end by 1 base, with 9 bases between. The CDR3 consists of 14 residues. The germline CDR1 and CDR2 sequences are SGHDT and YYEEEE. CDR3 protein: CASSFREWNTEAFF. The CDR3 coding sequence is TGTGCCAGCAGCTTCCGGGAGTGGAACACTGAAGCTTTCTTT.

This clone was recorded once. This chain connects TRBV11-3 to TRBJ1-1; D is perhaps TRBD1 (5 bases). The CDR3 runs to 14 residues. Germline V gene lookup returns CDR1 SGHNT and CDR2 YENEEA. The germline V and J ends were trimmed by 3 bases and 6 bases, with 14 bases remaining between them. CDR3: CASSLGVGRAEAFF. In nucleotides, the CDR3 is TGTGCCAGCAGCTTGGGGGTGGGGAGGGCTGAAGCTTTCTTT. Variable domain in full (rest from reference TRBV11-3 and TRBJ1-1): EAGVVQSPRYKIIEKKQPVAFWCNPISGHNTLYWYLQNLGQGPELLIRYENEEAVDDSQLPKDRFSAERLKGVDSTLKIQPAELGDSAVYLCASSLGVGRAEAFFGQGTRLTVV.

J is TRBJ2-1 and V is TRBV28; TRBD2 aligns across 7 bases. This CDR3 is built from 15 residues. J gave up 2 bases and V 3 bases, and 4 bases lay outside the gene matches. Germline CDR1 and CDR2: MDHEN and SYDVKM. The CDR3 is CASSLGRGAYNEQFF. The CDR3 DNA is TGTGCCAGCAGTTTGGGACGGGGGGCCTACAATGAGCAGTTCTTC.

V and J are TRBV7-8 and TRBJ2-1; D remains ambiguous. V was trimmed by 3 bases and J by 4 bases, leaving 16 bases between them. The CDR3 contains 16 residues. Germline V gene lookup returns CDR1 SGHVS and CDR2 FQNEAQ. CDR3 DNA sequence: TGTGCCAGCAGCTTGATTAGTGGAACGGGTTACAATGAGCAGTTCTTC. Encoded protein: CASSLISGTGYNEQFF.